Shown below are 16 T cell receptor beta chains from a single sample sequenced in a study of shared clonotypes between healthy human individuals. Sequencing was performed with immunoSEQ multiplex PCR; in TCRdb, only in-frame clones are kept and a portion is missing. Here the sample spans around 2.3 million clones, approximately 94% being singletons. The sample consisted of naive CD4+ T cells sorted from blood. Subset in this sample: CD45RA+ positively selected. These receptors were taken from a young man in good health.

J is TRBJ1-5 and V is TRBV27; D not resolved. This CDR3 contains 12 residues. The ends were cut back, 7 bases at V and 6 bases at J, with 10 bases in the middle. Per germline, CDR1 MNHEY and CDR2 SMNVEV (reference sequence). The CDR3 DNA sequence: TGTGCCAGCACCTTAGGATTTCAGCCCCAGCATTTT. This codes for CASTLGFQPQHF.

This chain joins TRBV29-1 and TRBJ1-2; D perhaps matches TRBD1 (6 bases). CDR3 size: 13 residues. Trimming shortened V by 4 bases and J by 5 bases, and 14 bases separated the two germline ends. Germline V gene data show CDR1 as SQVTM and CDR2 as ANQGSEA. The CDR3 sequence: CSVATGGTYGYTF. The CDR3 DNA is TGCAGCGTTGCGACAGGTGGAACGTATGGCTACACCTTC.

Remarks on this clone: The identical CDR3 is also encoded by other nucleotide sequences in the sample. The V gene is TRBV27, the J gene TRBJ2-7; 10 bases map to TRBD2. This CDR3 has 15 residues. Germline V gives CDR1 MNHEY, CDR2 SMNVEV (reference sequence). Unmatched junction bases numbered 8, after V lost 5 bases and J lost 4 bases. The CDR3 DNA sequence: TGTGCCAGCAGTCTTAAGCGGGAGGGCCCGTACGAGCAGTACTTC. Translation gives CASSLKREGPYEQYF.

This clone showed up just once. The chain carries TRBV9 and TRBJ1-3; D remains unclear. The CDR3 totals 17 residues. Germline CDR1 SGDLS, CDR2 YYNGEE. V was clipped by 0 bases and J by 0 bases, with 13 bases between them. Here the CDR3 reads CASSVVQVMSSGNTIYF. The CDR3 region has the DNA TGTGCCAGCAGCGTAGTCCAAGTGATGAGCTCTGGAAACACCATATATTTT.

The chain couples TRBV2 to TRBJ2-7; 8 positions match TRBD1. The J segment lost 7 bases and the V segment lost 5 bases, leaving 4 bases of the junction unmatched. The CDR3 covers 12 residues. In germline, CDR1 is SNHLY, CDR2 FYNNEI. CDR3 in DNA: TGTGCCAGCAGTAGGACAGGGTGGGAGCAGTACTTC. It codes for CASSRTGWEQYF.

V usage is TRBV6-1 and J usage is TRBJ2-2, with a possible D match to TRBD1 (6 bases). The CDR3 is made up of 14 amino acids. Trimming cost V 3 bases and J 4 bases, with 9 bases left between them. Germline V lookup: CDR1 MNHNS, CDR2 SASEGT. In DNA, the CDR3 is TGTGCCAGCAGTGATCAGGGGTTCACCGGGGAGCTGTTTTTT. Residues: CASSDQGFTGELFF.

V gene TRBV6-4 combines with J gene TRBJ1-5; no reliable D call. V was pared by 4 bases and J by 4 bases, with 8 bases between. Germline CDR1 is MRHNA and CDR2 is SNTAGT. This CDR3 region has 13 residues. The CDR3 nucleotides are TGTGCCAGCAGTGTGGAGGGAAATCAGCCCCAGCATTTT. Residues: CASSVEGNQPQHF.

The CDR3 loop is CASSSRDRGLAFF. In nucleotides, the CDR3 is TGTGCCAGCAGCTCCCGGGACAGGGGCCTAGCTTTCTTT. J is TRBJ1-1 and V is TRBV5-6; 10 bases align to TRBD1. The ends lost 3 bases at V and 10 bases at J; junction bases unmatched: 6. The CDR3 sequence is 13 residues long. The germline CDR1 and CDR2 sequences are SGHDT and YYEEEE.

As regards this clone: The sample has other DNA sequences that encode this CDR3 too. The V gene is TRBV6-1, the J gene TRBJ2-7; D not resolved. The V gene's germline CDR1 is MNHNS and CDR2 SASEGT. Trimming took 1 base from V and 7 from J, leaving 5 bases between them. The CDR3 has 11 residues. As DNA, the CDR3 is TGTGCCAGCAGTGAAGTGGGAGAGCAGTACTTC. It specifies CASSEVGEQYF.

The rearrangement links TRBV19 to TRBJ2-2; no firm D call. The V and J ends lost 3 bases and 1 base respectively, with 6 bases between them. The CDR3 sequence is 14 residues long. The germline V gene has CDR1 LNHDA and CDR2 SQIVND (reference sequence). Written as DNA, the CDR3 is TGTGCCAGTAGTATTAAGGGGAACACCGGGGAGCTGTTTTTT. Its translation: CASSIKGNTGELFF.

This chain joins TRBV5-8 and TRBJ1-3; TRBD1 might be the D (5 bases). The germline V gene encodes CDR1 SGHTS and CDR2 YDEGEE. Between the trimmed V and J ends, which lost 5 bases and 0 bases, there was a span of 12 bases. The CDR3 is 15 amino acids. The CDR3 coding sequence is TGTGCCAGCAGTTTTCCAGGGTACTCTGGAAACACCATATATTTT. Translation: CASSFPGYSGNTIYF. Supplemented by reference TRBV5-8 and TRBJ1-3, the full variable domain reads EAGVTQSPTHLIKTRGQQATLRCSPISGHTSVYWYQQALGLGLQFLLWYDEGEERNRGNFPPRFSGRQFPNYSSELNVNALELEDSALYLCASSFPGYSGNTIYFGEGSWLTVV.

The chain recombines TRBV18 with TRBJ2-7, with 8 nucleotides matching TRBD2. V trimming: 6 bases; J trimming: 3 bases; junction bases outside the gene matches: 10. This CDR3 is 15 amino acids long. CDR1 KGHSH and CDR2 LQKENI come from the germline V gene. CDR3 sequence (DNA): TGTGCCAGCTCCCCTGGGGCGGGGGGATTCTACGAGCAGTACTTC. Amino acids: CASSPGAGGFYEQYF.

This sequence joins TRBV6-5 and TRBJ2-2; 7 bases are a match to TRBD2. This CDR3 region has 15 residues. Germline assignment: CDR1 MNHEY and CDR2 SVGAGI. J gave up 1 base and V 4 bases, and 3 bases lay outside the gene matches. The CDR3: CASSSGTMNTGELFF. CDR3 DNA: TGTGCCAGCAGTTCAGGGACTATGAACACCGGGGAGCTGTTTTTT.

Turning to this clone: At the DNA level, this CDR3 is encoded by other sequences in the same sample as well. The chain employs TRBV5-1 and TRBJ2-1; 7 bases fit TRBD2. Trimming removed 4 bases from V and 2 bases from J; junction bases left unmatched: 3. This CDR3 is built from 14 residues. Germline V gives CDR1 SGHRS, CDR2 YFSETQ. The CDR3 DNA is TGCGCCAGCAGCCCCGGACTAGCCTACAATGAGCAGTTCTTC. Amino acid sequence: CASSPGLAYNEQFF.

The chain is built from TRBV30 and TRBJ2-1, with 7 positions matching TRBD1. Germline CDR1 is GTSNPN and CDR2 is SVGIG (reference sequence). Losses at the gene ends were 0 bases for V and 4 bases for J; bases not matched to a gene: 6. The CDR3 consists of 15 residues. CDR3 protein: CAWSVGGQVYNEQFF. In DNA, the CDR3 is TGTGCCTGGAGTGTAGGGGGCCAGGTGTACAATGAGCAGTTCTTC.

The genes are TRBV10-3 and TRBJ1-3, with D unclear. The V and J ends lost 4 bases and 0 bases respectively, with 7 bases between them. The CDR3 is 14 amino acids. Germline V gene data show CDR1 as ENHRY and CDR2 as SYGVKD. The CDR3 sequence is CAISVRFSGNTIYF. Here the CDR3 DNA reads TGTGCCATCAGTGTACGGTTCTCTGGAAACACCATATATTTT.